This T cell receptor (beta chain) was found in a study of T-cell reconstitution after alpha-beta-depleted transplantation in children. Study findings and constraints: Alpha-beta T cells about two months after transplant reportedly derived from several hundred expanded graft clones. Some patients' high day-60 TCRbeta diversity was traced to surviving recipient T cells and thymic progenitors. Newly produced T cells mostly provided counts and TCRbeta diversity after one year, as hyperexpanded clones declined.

At least ten counts were recorded for this clonotype. Its antigen remains unknown. The library targeted TCRbeta and was prepared with unique molecular identifiers. TCRdb itself ran the PCR reads through MiXCR, one entry per CDR3 protein. Of hundreds of thousands of distinct CDR3 sequences detected, 16% appear once; the ten largest clones hold 5%. The V segment lost 4 bases and the J segment 1 base; nucleotides outside the gene matches: 2. Germline values: CDR1 ENHRY, CDR2 SYGVKD. The CDR3 spans 14 residues. This receptor was obtained from a male patient under 18 who had a stem cell transplant for acute lymphoblastic leukemia, so the T cells may come from the graft donor. This chain uses TRBV10-3 with TRBJ2-5; TRBD2 agrees at 8 bases. Source: PBMCs, mostly from graft donor cells, taken 360 days after TCRalphabeta/CD19-depleted stem cell transplant. The CDR3: CAISGSGGQETQYF. CDR3 coding DNA: TGTGCCATCAGTGGGAGCGGGGGCCAAGAGACCCAGTACTTC.